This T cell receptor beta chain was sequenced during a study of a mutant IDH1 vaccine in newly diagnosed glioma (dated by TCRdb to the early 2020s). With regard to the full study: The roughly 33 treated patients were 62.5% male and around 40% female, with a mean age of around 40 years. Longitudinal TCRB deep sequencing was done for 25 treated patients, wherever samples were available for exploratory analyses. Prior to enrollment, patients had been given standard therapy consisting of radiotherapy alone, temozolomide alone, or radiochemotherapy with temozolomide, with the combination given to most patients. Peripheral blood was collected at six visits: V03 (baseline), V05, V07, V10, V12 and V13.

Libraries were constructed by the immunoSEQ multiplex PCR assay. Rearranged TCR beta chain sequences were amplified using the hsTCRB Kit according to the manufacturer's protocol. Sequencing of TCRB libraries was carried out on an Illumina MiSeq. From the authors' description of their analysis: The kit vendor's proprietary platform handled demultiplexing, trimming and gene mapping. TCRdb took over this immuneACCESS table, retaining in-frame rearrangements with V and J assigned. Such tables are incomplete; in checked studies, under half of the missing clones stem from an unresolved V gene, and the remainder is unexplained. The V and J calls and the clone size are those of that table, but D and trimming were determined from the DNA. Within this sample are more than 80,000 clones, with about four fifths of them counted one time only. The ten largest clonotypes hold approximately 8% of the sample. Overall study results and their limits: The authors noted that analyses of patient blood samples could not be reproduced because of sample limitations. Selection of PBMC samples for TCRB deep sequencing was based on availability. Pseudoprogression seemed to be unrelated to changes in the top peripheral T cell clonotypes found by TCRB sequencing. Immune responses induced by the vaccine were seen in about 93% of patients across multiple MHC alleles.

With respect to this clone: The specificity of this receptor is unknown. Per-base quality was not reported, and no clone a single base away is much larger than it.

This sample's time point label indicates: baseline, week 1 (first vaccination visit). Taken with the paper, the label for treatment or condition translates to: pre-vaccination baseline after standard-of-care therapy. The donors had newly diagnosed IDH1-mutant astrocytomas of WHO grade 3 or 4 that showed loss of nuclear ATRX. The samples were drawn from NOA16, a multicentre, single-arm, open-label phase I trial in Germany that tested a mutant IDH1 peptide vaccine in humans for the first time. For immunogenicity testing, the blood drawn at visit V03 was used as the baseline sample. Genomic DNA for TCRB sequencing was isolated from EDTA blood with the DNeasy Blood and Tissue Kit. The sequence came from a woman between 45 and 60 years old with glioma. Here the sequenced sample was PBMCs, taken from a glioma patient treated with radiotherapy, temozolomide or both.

The sequenced DNA: TGCGCCAGCAGCTTGGGACAGACCAATTCCTACGAGCAGTACTTC. Its protein is CASSLGQTNSYEQYF. Rearrangement joined TRBV5-1 to TRBJ2-7; perhaps TRBD1 is the D gene, with 5 bases matching. CDR1 and CDR2 are drawn from the germline V gene: SGHRS, YFSETQ. V loses 0 bases, J loses 1 base, and the germline ends lie 11 bases apart. The CDR3, cysteine through phenylalanine, is 15 amino acids long. The entry retains the CDR3 DNA only, 45 bases that are in frame from base 1.